This T cell receptor (beta chain) was identified during a study of blood T cell repertoires in COVID-19. Study in general: The United States, Italy and Spain provided the acute and convalescent COVID-19 samples. T cells, B-cell-depleted T cells, or PBMCs provided the cDNA or gDNA that served as material.

Original analysis: Counts of nucleated cells, estimated from reference gene primer amplification, were obtained. Assay used: immunoSEQ multiplex PCR; TCRdb lists only in-frame clones, some missing. Clonal size and the V and J genes are those of that table, whereas D and trimming came from the DNA. The table has roughly 53,000 clones, more than 85% seen once. From germline, CDR1 is MDHEN and CDR2 SYDVKM. The V end was cut by 10 bases, the J end by 2 bases, with 27 bases between. The CDR3 is 19 residues long. This receptor was obtained from a human donor in a cohort sampled during active COVID-19. The sequenced sample consisted of peripheral blood. The V call is TRBV28, the J call TRBJ2-6; tentative D call: TRBD2 (7 bases). CDR3 loop: CATRPIGGALGAGANVLTF. The CDR3 DNA is TGTGCCACTCGCCCGATAGGGGGGGCGCTCGGGGCTGGGGCCAACGTCCTGACTTTC. Full variable domain (missing parts from reference TRBV28 and TRBJ2-6): DVKVTQSSRYLVKRTGEKVFLECVQDMDHENMFWYRQDPGLGLRLIYFSYDVKMKEKGDIPEGYSVSREKKERFSLILESASTNQTSMYLCATRPIGGALGAGANVLTFGAGSRLTVL.